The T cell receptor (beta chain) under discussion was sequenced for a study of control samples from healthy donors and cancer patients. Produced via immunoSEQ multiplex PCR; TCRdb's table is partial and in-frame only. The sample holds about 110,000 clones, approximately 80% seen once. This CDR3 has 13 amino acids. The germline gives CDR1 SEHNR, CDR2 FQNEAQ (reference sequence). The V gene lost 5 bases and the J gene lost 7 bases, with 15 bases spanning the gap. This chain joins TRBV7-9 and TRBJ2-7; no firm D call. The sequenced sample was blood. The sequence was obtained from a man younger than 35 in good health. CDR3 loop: CASSPMGSAEQYF. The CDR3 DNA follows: TGTGCCAGCAGCCCCATGGGATCCGCGGAGCAGTACTTC.